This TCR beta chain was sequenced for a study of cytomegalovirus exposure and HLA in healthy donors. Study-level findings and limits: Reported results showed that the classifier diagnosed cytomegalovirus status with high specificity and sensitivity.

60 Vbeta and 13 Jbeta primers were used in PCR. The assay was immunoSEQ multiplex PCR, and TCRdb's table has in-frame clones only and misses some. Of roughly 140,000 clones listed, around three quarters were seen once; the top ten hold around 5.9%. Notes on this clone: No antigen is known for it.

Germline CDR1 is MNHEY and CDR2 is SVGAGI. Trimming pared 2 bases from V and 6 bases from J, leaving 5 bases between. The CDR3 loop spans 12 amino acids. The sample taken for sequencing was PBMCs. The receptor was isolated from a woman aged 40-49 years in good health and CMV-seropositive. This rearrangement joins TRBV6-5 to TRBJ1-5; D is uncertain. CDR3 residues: CASSYLGQPQHF. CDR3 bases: TGTGCCAGCAGTTACCTCGGTCAGCCCCAGCATTTT.